The rows below give T cell receptor beta chains drawn from one sample of a study of cytomegalovirus exposure and HLA in healthy donors. The repertoire was sequenced with immunoSEQ multiplex PCR; TCRdb's copy has only in-frame clones and lacks some. The sample consists of more than 65,000 clones, approximately 80% of them appearing once. Sequenced: PBMCs. All receptors come from a man aged 40-49 years in good health and CMV-seronegative. CDR3s include the opening cysteine and the closing phenylalanine or tryptophan.

V: TRBV6-1
J: TRBJ2-7
CDR3: CASSDRGPYEQYF

V: TRBV11-2
J: TRBJ2-3
CDR3: CASSSRLAGGPDTQYF

V: TRBV28
J: TRBJ1-1
CDR3: CASSSRTGGDTEAFF

V: TRBV9
J: TRBJ2-3
CDR3: CASSVAGEDLRSMRTQYF

V: TRBV9
J: TRBJ2-7
CDR3: CASSVDPVGGEYF

V: TRBV28
J: TRBJ2-7
CDR3: CASFRQGSHEQYF

V: TRBV12-5
J: TRBJ2-1
CDR3: CASGRDSNEQFF

V: TRBV4-3
J: TRBJ2-7
CDR3: CASSQESGYSYEQYF

V: TRBV20-1
J: TRBJ2-1
CDR3: CSARLDRGQFF

V: TRBV18
J: TRBJ1-1
CDR3: CASSPGRANTEAFF

V: TRBV7-3
J: TRBJ2-1
CDR3: CASSLTTLGDNEQFF

V: TRBV4-3
J: TRBJ2-3
CDR3: CASSQGVTASSTDTQYF

V: TRBV27
J: TRBJ1-2
CDR3: CASSWGGRDGYTF

V: TRBV7-9
J: TRBJ2-7
CDR3: CASSLVLAGGGEQYF

V: TRBV5-4
J: TRBJ1-1
CDR3: CASSPPGTGGMNTEAFF

V: TRBV5-1
J: TRBJ2-5
CDR3: CASSPPGLAGQETQYF

V: TRBV4-3
J: TRBJ2-2
CDR3: CASSQGTGTGELFF

V: TRBV4-1
J: TRBJ1-1
CDR3: CASSQARQGEGTEAFF

V: TRBV6-5
J: TRBJ1-3
CDR3: CASRTGGVENTIYF

V: TRBV9
J: TRBJ2-2
CDR3: CASSAGQVETGELFF

V: TRBV9
J: TRBJ1-1
CDR3: CASSVGNMNTEAFF

V: TRBV7-8
J: TRBJ1-1
CDR3: CASSLVSTQGVMNTEAFF

V: TRBV4-1
J: TRBJ2-2
CDR3: CASSQEDRDTGELFF

V: TRBV18
J: TRBJ2-1
CDR3: CASSPPGGRVDEQFF

V: TRBV11-3
J: TRBJ1-1
CDR3: CASSLDPGMNTEAFF

V: TRBV4-2
J: TRBJ2-4
CDR3: CASSQDSAGGSLAKNIQYF

V: TRBV6-5
J: TRBJ2-2
CDR3: CASRTGETGELFF

V: TRBV11-3
J: TRBJ1-1
CDR3: CASSAPGVPEAFF

V: TRBV6-5
J: TRBJ1-2
CDR3: CASSRVGTACGYTF

V: TRBV9
J: TRBJ2-3
CDR3: CASSRAWTDTQYF

V: TRBV7-9
J: TRBJ2-7
CDR3: CASTAPVGSSYEQYF